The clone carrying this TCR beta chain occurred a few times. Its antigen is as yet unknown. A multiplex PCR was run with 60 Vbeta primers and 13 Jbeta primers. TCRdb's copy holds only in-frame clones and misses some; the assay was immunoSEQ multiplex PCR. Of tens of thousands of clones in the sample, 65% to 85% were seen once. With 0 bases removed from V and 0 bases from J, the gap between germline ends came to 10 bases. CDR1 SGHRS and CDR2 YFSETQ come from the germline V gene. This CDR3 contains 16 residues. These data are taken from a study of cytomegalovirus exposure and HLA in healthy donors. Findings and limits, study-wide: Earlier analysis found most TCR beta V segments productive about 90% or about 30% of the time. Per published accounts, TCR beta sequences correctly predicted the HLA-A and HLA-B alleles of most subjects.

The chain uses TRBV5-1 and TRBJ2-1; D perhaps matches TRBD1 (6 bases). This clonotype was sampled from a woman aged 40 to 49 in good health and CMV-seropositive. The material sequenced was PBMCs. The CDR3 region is CASSLVGASSYNEQFF. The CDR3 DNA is TGCGCCAGCAGCTTGGTGGGGGCTAGCTCCTACAATGAGCAGTTCTTC.